This T cell receptor (beta chain) stems from a study of blood T cell repertoires in COVID-19. Study as a whole: From the United States, Italy and Spain came samples of acute and convalescent COVID-19.

Methods used by the authors: Cell counts per sample came from amplifying reference gene primers. The table came from immunoSEQ multiplex PCR; TCRdb's copy has only in-frame clones and leaves some out. V and J calls and clone size are those listed in that table; D and trimming were worked out from the DNA. The table records approximately 240,000 clones, 80% to 85% of them present only once. Germline CDR1 and CDR2: SGHNT and YYREEE (reference sequence). V was pared by 3 bases and J by 5 bases, with 3 bases between. The CDR3 sequence is 12 residues long. This receptor was taken from a woman in her sixties or seventies with acute or convalescent COVID-19. Sequencing was done on a sample of peripheral blood. The rearrangement joins TRBV5-4 to TRBJ1-6, with D hard to call. In nucleotides, the CDR3 is TGTGCCAGCAGCTCGGATAATTCACCCCTCCACTTT. This gives the protein CASSSDNSPLHF.